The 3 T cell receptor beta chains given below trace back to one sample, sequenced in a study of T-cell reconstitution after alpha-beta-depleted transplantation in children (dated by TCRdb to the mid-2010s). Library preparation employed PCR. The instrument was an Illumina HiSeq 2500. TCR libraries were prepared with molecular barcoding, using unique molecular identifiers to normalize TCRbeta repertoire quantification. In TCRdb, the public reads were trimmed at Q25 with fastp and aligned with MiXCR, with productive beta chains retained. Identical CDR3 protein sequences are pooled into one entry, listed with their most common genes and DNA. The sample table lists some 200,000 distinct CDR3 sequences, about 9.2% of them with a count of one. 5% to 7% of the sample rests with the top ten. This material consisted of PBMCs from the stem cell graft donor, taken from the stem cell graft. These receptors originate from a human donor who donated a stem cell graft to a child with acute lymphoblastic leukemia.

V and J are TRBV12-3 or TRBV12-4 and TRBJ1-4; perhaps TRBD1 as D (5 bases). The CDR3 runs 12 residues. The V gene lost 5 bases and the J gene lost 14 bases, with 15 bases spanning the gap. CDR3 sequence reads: CASSGETVSLFF. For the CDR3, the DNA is TGTGCCAGCAGTGGGGAGACAGTGTCCCTGTTTTTT.

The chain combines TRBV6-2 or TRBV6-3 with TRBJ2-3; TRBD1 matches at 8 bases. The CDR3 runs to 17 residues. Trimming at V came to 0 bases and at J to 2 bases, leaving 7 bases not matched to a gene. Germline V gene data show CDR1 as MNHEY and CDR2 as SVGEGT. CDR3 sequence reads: CASSYSPGGHPTDTQYF. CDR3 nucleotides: TGTGCCAGCAGTTACTCCCCAGGGGGCCACCCCACAGATACGCAGTATTTT.

CDR3 amino acids: CASSYPDRGYEQFF. DNA of the CDR3: TGTGCCAGCAGTTACCCCGACAGGGGGTATGAGCAGTTCTTC. V and J are TRBV6-5 and TRBJ2-1; 9 nucleotides match TRBD1. The germline CDR1 and CDR2 sequences are MNHEY and SVGAGI. The CDR3 sequence is 14 residues long. The V and J ends lost 2 bases and 8 bases, in that order; junction bases with no gene match: 4.